This T cell receptor (beta chain) was captured in a study of blood T cell repertoires in COVID-19. About the study: Material from acute and convalescent COVID-19 was sourced from the United States, Italy and Spain. The cDNA or gDNA used as material had been derived from T cells, B-cell-depleted T cells, or PBMCs.

As originally analysed: Amplification from reference gene primers served as the basis for estimated nucleated cell counts. Clones were read by immunoSEQ multiplex PCR, and TCRdb kept only the in-frame ones, dropping some. The DNA gave D and trimming, while V, J and clone size come from that table. The table lists 200,000 to 250,000 clones, roughly three quarters of them singletons, with around 3.6% in the top ten. Per the germline V gene, CDR1 is SGHTA and CDR2 is FQGNSA. The V gene lost 5 bases and the J gene lost 7 bases, with 15 bases spanning the gap. The CDR3 has 15 amino acids. The TCR sequence derives from a woman in her forties with active or convalescent COVID-19. Sequences were obtained from peripheral blood. This chain links TRBV7-2 with TRBJ1-6, with D possibly matching TRBD1 (6 bases). Here the CDR3 DNA reads TGTGCCAGCAGCAGGTCCGGGACACGGAATTCACCCCTCCACTTT. It yields the protein CASSRSGTRNSPLHF.